The 25 T cell receptor beta chains presented below share a single source sample, sequenced in a study of blood T cell repertoires in COVID-19. Assay used: immunoSEQ multiplex PCR; TCRdb lists only in-frame clones, some missing. The sample comprises around 250,000 clones, 80% to 95% of which are singletons, and approximately 2.9% rests with the top ten. What was sequenced was PBMCs or T cells enriched from blood (not recorded which). All receptors come from a man aged 40-49 years who had been exposed to COVID-19.

The J gene is TRBJ1-1, the V gene TRBV6-4; D is perhaps TRBD1 (5 bases). The CDR3 covers 15 residues. V dropped 2 bases and J dropped 4 bases, with 14 bases sitting between them. Germline V gene data show CDR1 as MRHNA and CDR2 as SNTAGT. CDR3 DNA sequence: TGTGCCAGCAGTGACCCCCTCTCAGGGTTCACTGAAGCTTTCTTT. Its protein product is CASSDPLSGFTEAFF.

The chain joins TRBV18 to TRBJ1-1; a possible D gene is TRBD1 (5 bases). With 2 bases removed from V and 2 bases from J, the gap between germline ends came to 12 bases. This CDR3 comprises 15 residues. The germline CDR1 and CDR2 sequences are KGHSH and LQKENI. CDR3 nucleotides: TGTGCCAGCTCACCAAGTGGGGCACGTAACACTGAAGCTTTCTTT. Translation: CASSPSGARNTEAFF.

The J gene is TRBJ1-1, the V gene TRBV30; D uncertain. This CDR3 is built from 12 residues. Germline V gives CDR1 GTSNPN, CDR2 SVGIG (reference sequence). V was pared by 3 bases and J by 1 base, with 6 bases between. DNA for the CDR3: TGTGCCTGGAGCGCAGGGAACACTGAAGCTTTCTTT. Encoded protein: CAWSAGNTEAFF.

The chain joins TRBV4-1 to TRBJ2-7; 8 bases align to TRBD2. The CDR3 totals 18 residues. J gave up 7 bases and V 0 bases, and 17 bases lay outside the gene matches. The germline V gene has CDR1 MGHRA and CDR2 YSYEKL. As DNA, the CDR3 is TGCGCCAGCAGCCAAGAAAATACGGCGGCTAGCGGGCTGAGGGAGCAGTACTTC. Its protein product is CASSQENTAASGLREQYF.

Here the CDR3 DNA reads TGTGCCAGCAGTCCTACCGGGACTAGCGGGAGAGATACGCAGTATTTT. As protein: CASSPTGTSGRDTQYF. The V call is TRBV27, the J call TRBJ2-3; 14 bases are shared with TRBD2. V dropped 5 bases and J dropped 5; count of bases not matched to a gene: 6. The CDR3 sequence is 16 residues long. The germline V gene encodes CDR1 MNHEY and CDR2 SMNVEV (reference sequence).

V gene TRBV9 combines with J gene TRBJ2-2, with 9 bases aligning to TRBD1. CDR3 length: 17 residues. Germline V gene sequence: CDR1 SGDLS, CDR2 YYNGEE. The V and J ends lost 6 bases and 1 base, in that order; junction bases with no gene match: 10. The CDR3 region has the DNA TGTGCCAGCAATAGAATTCTGGGACAGGGGAACACCGGGGAGCTGTTTTTT. Translation gives CASNRILGQGNTGELFF.

The V and J genes are TRBV9 and TRBJ2-2, with D possibly being TRBD2 (5 bases). The germline V and J ends were trimmed by 0 bases and 5 bases, with 20 bases remaining between them. Per the germline V gene, CDR1 is SGDLS and CDR2 is YYNGEE. This CDR3 comprises 18 residues. CDR3 bases: TGTGCCAGCAGCGTAGGTACCCCCCTGGGAGTGGTTACCGGGGAGCTGTTTTTT. This codes for CASSVGTPLGVVTGELFF.

The chain couples TRBV7-3 to TRBJ2-2; tentative D call: TRBD2 (6 bases). Germline V gives CDR1 SGHTA, CDR2 FQGTGA. The CDR3 has 15 amino acids. V was clipped by 5 bases and J by 2 bases, with 12 bases between them. The CDR3 DNA follows: TGTGCCAGCAGCCCCCTGGGACTCAACACCGGGGAGCTGTTTTTT. Its translation: CASSPLGLNTGELFF.

This rearrangement joins TRBV4-1 to TRBJ2-7; 9 bases map to TRBD2. The CDR3 sequence is 17 residues long. With 0 bases clipped from V and 1 base from J, the junction kept 7 bases outside the gene matches. In germline, CDR1 is MGHRA, CDR2 YSYEKL. CDR3 coding DNA: TGCGCCAGCAGCCAAGAACCAGCGGGAGGACTATCCTACGAGCAGTACTTC. This sequence encodes CASSQEPAGGLSYEQYF.

The rearrangement links TRBV6-5 to TRBJ2-1, with 8 bases lining up with TRBD2. The germline gives CDR1 MNHEY, CDR2 SVGAGI. V gave up 5 bases and J gave up 8 bases; unmatched junction bases: 11. There are 15 residues in the CDR3. The CDR3 here is CASSPGVAGHHEQFF. The CDR3 region has the DNA TGTGCCAGCAGTCCCGGGGTAGCGGGACATCATGAGCAGTTCTTC.

The chain employs TRBV10-1 and TRBJ2-1, with TRBD2 as a possible D gene (6 bases). The CDR3 totals 14 residues. CDR1 and CDR2 (germline): WNHNN, SYGVQD (reference sequence). V was clipped by 6 bases and J by 0 bases, with 9 bases between them. The CDR3 DNA reads as TGCGCCAGCAGCGGAGGGAGCTCCTACAATGAGCAGTTCTTC. Protein product: CASSGGSSYNEQFF.

This clone was observed a handful of times. This chain joins TRBV7-2 and TRBJ1-4; a possible D gene is TRBD1 (5 bases). The CDR3 is 15 residues long. Germline lookup yields CDR1 SGHTA and CDR2 FQGNSA. Trimming left V 0 bases short and J 2 bases short, with 7 bases between. This chain's CDR3 is CASSLAPGTNEKLFF. For the CDR3, the DNA is TGTGCCAGCAGCTTAGCGCCAGGGACTAATGAAAAACTGTTTTTT.

This chain uses TRBV21-1 with TRBJ1-5; the table names TRBD1, a call not compared with the DNA. TRBV21-1 counts as a pseudogene. The CDR3 totals 18 residues. The CDR3 spells CASSFPNRGQGDYQPQHF. CDR3 in DNA: TGTGCCAGCAGCTTTCCCAACCGAGGACAGGGAGATTATCAGCCCCAGCATTTT.

The J gene is TRBJ1-4, the V gene TRBV12-3 or TRBV12-4; D not certain. The CDR3 totals 13 residues. Between the trimmed V and J ends, which lost 5 bases and 11 bases, there was a span of 15 bases. The chain's CDR3 is CASSTPGMGKLFF. CDR3 nucleotides: TGTGCCAGCAGTACCCCGGGGATGGGGAAACTGTTTTTT.

The chain carries TRBV5-1 and TRBJ2-3; TRBD2 matches at 10 bases. Trimming took 2 bases from V and 2 from J; bases not matched to a gene: 8. This CDR3 has 17 amino acids. The germline gives CDR1 SGHRS, CDR2 YFSETQ. CDR3 bases: TGCGCCAGCAGCTTAGAAGCGGGAGGGCCTATCACAGATACGCAGTATTTT. It specifies CASSLEAGGPITDTQYF.

The gene calls are TRBV5-4 and TRBJ2-5; D gene uncertain. This CDR3 is 14 amino acids long. V was shortened by 0 bases and J by 0 bases, with 6 bases between the two germline ends. Germline loops: CDR1 SGHNT, CDR2 YYREEE (reference sequence). The CDR3 DNA reads TGTGCCAGCAGCTTGGGACTGAACCAAGAGACCCAGTACTTC. Its protein product is CASSLGLNQETQYF.

The V call is TRBV5-4, the J call TRBJ1-3, with unresolved D. Per the germline V gene, CDR1 is SGHNT and CDR2 is YYREEE (reference sequence). The CDR3 spans 16 residues. Deletions cut 4 bases from V and 0 bases from J, with 14 bases between. The CDR3 loop reads CASSSTGRGSGNTIYF. The CDR3 region has the DNA TGTGCCAGCAGCAGTACGGGGAGAGGCTCTGGAAACACCATATATTTT.

V gene TRBV6-4 combines with J gene TRBJ2-5; TRBD2 might be the D (6 bases). Germline CDR1 and CDR2: MRHNA and SNTAGT. Between the trimmed V and J ends, which lost 0 bases and 1 base, there was a span of 9 bases. There are 15 residues in the CDR3. CDR3 region: CASSDSGGSQETQYF. The CDR3 coding sequence is TGTGCCAGCAGTGACTCGGGGGGATCCCAAGAGACCCAGTACTTC.

V gene TRBV6-2 or TRBV6-3 combines with J gene TRBJ2-7; D gene uncertain. Germline V CDR1 and CDR2: MNHEY, SVGEGT. CDR3 length: 12 residues. Trimming took 0 bases from V and 3 from J, leaving 3 bases between them. The CDR3 spells CASSYSFYEQYF. The CDR3 DNA is TGTGCCAGCAGTTACTCCTTCTACGAGCAGTACTTC.

This chain uses TRBV2 with TRBJ1-6, with TRBD1 matching 8 bases. V lost 4 bases and J lost 9; bases outside the gene matches: 5. Germline V gene data show CDR1 as SNHLY and CDR2 as FYNNEI. This CDR3 contains 14 residues. The DNA of the CDR3 is TGTGCCAGCAGTGCGGGGACAGGAATTTCACCCCTCCACTTT. This translates into CASSAGTGISPLHF. The whole variable domain, remainder taken from reference TRBV2 and TRBJ1-6, is EPEVTQTPSHQVTQMGQEVILRCVPISNHLYFYWYRQILGQKVEFLVSFYNNEISEKSEIFDDQFSVERPDGSNFTLKIRSTKLEDSAMYFCASSAGTGISPLHFGNGTRLTVT.

The chain is built from TRBV5-1 and TRBJ2-3, with D possibly matching TRBD1 (5 bases). V was shortened by 0 bases and J by 6 bases, with 14 bases between the two germline ends. Germline lookup yields CDR1 SGHRS and CDR2 YFSETQ. The CDR3 is 15 residues long. The CDR3 DNA reads TGCGCCAGCAGCTTGGCGGGCAGGGTCGTCGATACGCAGTATTTT. This translates into CASSLAGRVVDTQYF.

The CDR3 protein is CASKQEVREKLFF. For the CDR3, the DNA is TGTGCCAGCAAGCAGGAAGTACGGGAAAAACTGTTTTTT. The chain recombines TRBV28 with TRBJ1-4; D is ambiguous. V was trimmed by 7 bases and J by 8 bases, leaving 14 bases between them. The CDR3 covers 13 residues. Looked up from germline, CDR1 is MDHEN and CDR2 is SYDVKM.

This clone appeared once. V is TRBV7-2 and J is TRBJ1-4; D not resolved. Trimming took 1 base from V and 4 from J, leaving 10 bases between them. The CDR3 has 15 residues. CDR1 and CDR2 from the germline V gene are SGHTA and FQGNSA. The CDR3 nucleotides are TGTGCCAGCAGCTTAGTAGCGGGCGTTAATGAAAAACTGTTTTTT. As protein: CASSLVAGVNEKLFF.

This chain's CDR3 is CASSPLTGTSSDIQYF. DNA of the CDR3: TGTGCCAGCAGCCCTCTGACTGGGACTAGCAGTGACATTCAGTACTTC. V usage is TRBV3-1 (or the pseudogene TRBV3-2) and J usage is TRBJ2-4, with 9 positions matching TRBD2. Germline V gene data show CDR1 as LGHDT and CDR2 as YNNKEL (reference sequence). J was trimmed by 8 bases and V by 4 bases; bases with no gene match: 12. CDR3 size: 16 residues.

V gene TRBV27 combines with J gene TRBJ2-1, with 9 bases fitting TRBD1. This CDR3 is built from 15 residues. Germline loops: CDR1 MNHEY, CDR2 SMNVEV (reference sequence). V shed 10 bases and J 8 bases; nucleotides not matched to a gene: 15. In nucleotides, the CDR3 is TGTGCCACCATCCGGGGGACAGGGTATTTGGATGAGCAGTTCTTC. It yields the protein CATIRGTGYLDEQFF.